The 22 T cell receptor beta chains listed next were all sequenced from one sample in a study of T cell responses to AZD1222 COVID-19 vaccine. Here immunoSEQ multiplex PCR was the method, and the copy in TCRdb shows in-frame clones only, minus some. The sample holds 120,000 or so clones; roughly 90% are singletons and the top ten take approximately 1.5%. The material sequenced was peripheral blood, taken on day 0 of AZD1222 vaccination. These receptors all stem from an adult in good health.

V gene TRBV11-2 combines with J gene TRBJ1-3; no clear D. V lost 3 bases to trimming and J lost 8 bases, with 5 bases between them. Germline CDR1 reads SGHAT; CDR2 reads FQNNGV. This CDR3 comprises 11 residues. The CDR3 bases are TGTGCCAGCAGCTTGCAGGACACCATATATTTT. It is translated as CASSLQDTIYF.

The chain couples TRBV7-3 to TRBJ2-4, with D unresolved. Germline V gene sequence: CDR1 SGHTA, CDR2 FQGTGA. The CDR3 loop spans 14 amino acids. V lost 5 bases, J lost 5 bases, and 13 bases lay in between. CDR3 residues: CASSPTDGENIQYF. The CDR3 DNA reads TGTGCCAGCAGCCCCACCGATGGGGAAAACATTCAGTACTTC.

This chain connects TRBV9 to TRBJ2-3; 7 positions agree with TRBD2. The ends lost 1 base at V and 3 bases at J; junction bases unmatched: 8. The CDR3 runs 16 residues. Germline V gene data show CDR1 as SGDLS and CDR2 as YYNGEE. CDR3 loop: CASSVTGTTTTDTQYF. The CDR3 DNA reads as TGTGCCAGCAGCGTAACGGGGACTACTACTACAGATACGCAGTATTTT.

This rearrangement joins TRBV27 to TRBJ2-1; 10 bases are a match to TRBD1. With 10 bases clipped from V and 0 bases from J, the junction kept 12 bases outside the gene matches. CDR3 length: 17 amino acids. Germline CDR1 and CDR2: MNHEY and SMNVEV (reference sequence). The CDR3 reads CATLPGTGVSSYNEQFF. Here the CDR3 DNA reads TGTGCCACCTTACCCGGGACAGGGGTTAGCTCCTACAATGAGCAGTTCTTC.

The chain employs TRBV5-1 and TRBJ1-6; TRBD1 agrees at 10 bases. The ends lost 3 bases at V and 7 bases at J; junction bases unmatched: 7. This CDR3 region has 16 residues. CDR1 is SGHRS, CDR2 YFSETQ, per germline. The CDR3 DNA reads as TGCGCCAGCAGCTCCGACAGGGGGCCTAGGAATTCACCCCTCCACTTT. It is translated as CASSSDRGPRNSPLHF.

The CDR3 sequence: CASSPESGRVPAGELFF. CDR3 sequence (DNA): TGCGCCAGCAGCCCGGAGAGCGGGAGGGTTCCGGCCGGGGAGCTGTTTTTT. The chain recombines TRBV4-3 with TRBJ2-2, with 10 bases that match TRBD2. This CDR3 is built from 17 residues. The trim removed 4 bases at V and 6 bases at J, leaving 11 bases unmatched. Germline V gene data show CDR1 as LGHNA and CDR2 as YSLEER.

The CDR3 region is CASSYAALTNEKLFF. CDR3 bases: TGTGCCAGCAGTTACGCGGCTTTAACTAATGAAAAACTGTTTTTT. This chain uses TRBV6-5 with TRBJ1-4, with D unclear. This CDR3 has 15 residues. In germline, CDR1 is MNHEY, CDR2 SVGAGI. V lost 2 bases, J lost 1 base, and 8 bases lay in between.

This chain uses TRBV9 with TRBJ2-2, with 8 bases that match TRBD2. The CDR3 runs to 15 residues. Germline values: CDR1 SGDLS, CDR2 YYNGEE. V lost 1 base, J lost 2 bases, and 1 base stayed unmatched. The CDR3 spells CASSVTSGNTGELFF. As DNA, the CDR3 is TGTGCCAGCAGCGTAACTAGCGGAAACACCGGGGAGCTGTTTTTT.

The chain couples TRBV12-3 or TRBV12-4 to TRBJ2-2, with D perhaps being TRBD1 or TRBD2 (6 bases each). The CDR3 runs to 12 residues. V lost 9 bases to trimming and J lost 7 bases, with 12 bases between them. The CDR3 is CASRGAGGELFF. The DNA for the CDR3 is TGTGCCAGTAGGGGGGCTGGCGGGGAGCTGTTTTTT.

The count of this clone is one. The rearrangement joins TRBV3-1 (or the pseudogene TRBV3-2) to TRBJ1-2; TRBD1 agrees at 7 bases. The ends lost 7 bases at V and 10 bases at J; junction bases unmatched: 12. This CDR3 region has 13 residues. Looked up from germline, CDR1 is LGHDT and CDR2 is YNNKEL (reference sequence). CDR3 in amino acids: CASNQGQDLAYTF. The CDR3 DNA reads TGTGCCAGCAATCAAGGACAGGATCTTGCCTACACCTTC.

This clone has only a few counts. The chain uses TRBV6-1 and TRBJ1-4; D might be TRBD1 (6 bases). CDR3 length equals 16 residues. Trimming took 4 bases from V and 3 from J, leaving 15 bases between them. CDR1 is MNHNS, CDR2 SASEGT, per germline. The CDR3 region is CASSVYVEGANEKLFF. The DNA of the CDR3 is TGTGCCAGCAGTGTATATGTCGAGGGGGCTAATGAAAAACTGTTTTTT.

This chain links TRBV25-1 with TRBJ2-7; D unresolved. CDR1 MGHDK and CDR2 SYGVNS come from the germline V gene. Trimming took 6 bases from V and 4 from J, leaving 10 bases between them. CDR3 size: 12 residues. The CDR3 DNA is TGTGCCAGCAGCCCCCGTGAATACGAGCAGTACTTC. This sequence encodes CASSPREYEQYF.

This clone was detected only once. This chain joins TRBV19 and TRBJ1-1; D is unresolved. The CDR3 totals 11 residues. The V end lost 5 bases, the J end lost 1 base, and 2 bases lay between the germline ends. In germline, CDR1 is LNHDA, CDR2 SQIVND (reference sequence). In DNA form, the CDR3 reads TGTGCCAGTAGTCGGAACACTGAAGCTTTCTTT. Protein sequence: CASSRNTEAFF.

The chain is built from TRBV5-1 and TRBJ2-3; 11 nucleotides line up with TRBD2. The V gene end was trimmed by 3 bases and the J gene end by 0 bases; junction bases not matched to a gene: 3. Germline V CDR1 and CDR2: SGHRS, YFSETQ. This CDR3 has 16 amino acids. The CDR3 region has the DNA TGCGCCAGCAGCTCCGGGACTAGCGGTAGCACAGATACGCAGTATTTT. It translates to CASSSGTSGSTDTQYF.

J is TRBJ1-2 and V is TRBV6-5; D unresolved. The CDR3 totals 14 residues. Trimming shortened V by 8 bases and J by 1 base, and 14 bases separated the two germline ends. Germline CDR1 reads MNHEY; CDR2 reads SVGAGI. The CDR3 region is CASPPAAYNYGYTF. DNA of the CDR3: TGTGCCAGCCCCCCGGCAGCTTATAACTATGGCTACACCTTC.

This sequence joins TRBV19 and TRBJ1-2; weak D call: TRBD1 (6 bases). The CDR3 contains 13 residues. V was clipped by 3 bases and J by 8 bases, with 13 bases between them. The germline CDR1 and CDR2 sequences are LNHDA and SQIVND (reference sequence). The CDR3 is CASSIRGARGYTF. The CDR3 DNA sequence: TGTGCCAGTAGTATTCGGGGGGCTAGGGGCTACACCTTC.

The chain joins TRBV7-2 to TRBJ2-7; D uncertain. Germline V gene data show CDR1 as SGHTA and CDR2 as FQGNSA. There are 15 residues in the CDR3. V dropped 5 bases and J dropped 2 bases, with 16 bases sitting between them. CDR3 sequence reads: CASSPDARRTYEQYF. CDR3 DNA: TGTGCCAGCAGCCCTGATGCGAGACGAACCTACGAGCAGTACTTC.

The V call is TRBV2, the J call TRBJ2-7; TRBD2 aligns across 7 bases. Germline trimming cut 8 bases from V and 4 bases from J; bases unmatched to any gene: 2. Germline V gene lookup returns CDR1 SNHLY and CDR2 FYNNEI. The CDR3 has 11 residues. The CDR3 region is CASLGGYEQYF. CDR3 sequence (DNA): TGTGCCAGCTTGGGGGGGTACGAGCAGTACTTC.

The V and J genes are TRBV27 and TRBJ1-5; D gene ambiguous. The CDR3 has 15 residues. Trimming pared 5 bases from V and 0 bases from J, leaving 11 bases between. Germline CDR1 and CDR2: MNHEY and SMNVEV (reference sequence). CDR3 sequence: CASSAFRGSNQPQHF. In nucleotides, the CDR3 is TGTGCCAGCAGTGCCTTCCGGGGTAGCAATCAGCCCCAGCATTTT.

The chain is built from TRBV11-3 and TRBJ2-7, with D perhaps given as TRBD1 or TRBD2 (5 bases each). Germline CDR1 SGHNT, CDR2 YENEEA. This CDR3 has 15 amino acids. The V gene lost 6 bases and the J gene lost 0 bases, with 15 bases spanning the gap. The CDR3 DNA reads as TGTGCCAGCAGTTGGGGGACGGGGAACTCCTACGAGCAGTACTTC. Residues: CASSWGTGNSYEQYF.

The chain recombines TRBV10-2 with TRBJ1-1; D remains unclear. Per the germline V gene, CDR1 is WSHSY and CDR2 is SAAADI. V was cut by 7 bases and J by 6 bases, with 9 bases left in between. This CDR3 is built from 11 residues. CDR3 in amino acids: CASTEGPEAFF. CDR3 in DNA: TGCGCCAGCACGGAAGGGCCTGAAGCTTTCTTT.

The genes are TRBV7-8 and TRBJ2-7; 7 bases line up with TRBD1. CDR3 length equals 15 residues. Germline loops: CDR1 SGHVS, CDR2 FQNEAQ. V lost 5 bases, J lost 1 base, and 8 bases stayed unmatched. The CDR3 reads CASSLHRGPSYEQYF. In nucleotides, the CDR3 is TGTGCCAGCAGCCTCCACAGGGGCCCATCCTACGAGCAGTACTTC.